Listed below are T cell receptor beta chains from one sample, sequenced in a study of blood T cell repertoires in COVID-19. Clones were sequenced by immunoSEQ multiplex PCR, and TCRdb holds only the in-frame ones, with some missing. The profile shows more than 110,000 clones, 65% to 85% of them singletons. Sequencing was performed on peripheral blood. The receptors derive from a human donor in a cohort sampled during active COVID-19. Both conserved end residues are part of each CDR3. The D gene is left open where the match is weak. Only part of the rows carry a size: once, few, many, or a class if the clone is expanded.

j_gene | d_gene | abundance | v_gene | CDR3nt | CDR3aa
TRBJ2-2 | . | . | TRBV18 | TGTGCCAGCTCACCATCCACAACCGGGGAGCTGTTTTTT | CASSPSTTGELFF
TRBJ1-6 | . | . | TRBV6-5 | TGTGCCATTCTACGGGTCCACGACTATAATTCACCCCTCCACTTT | CAILRVHDYNSPLHF
TRBJ1-5 | . | . | TRBV15 | TGTGCCACCAGCAGAGGGGCAAACAATCAGCCCCAGCATTTT | CATSRGANNQPQHF
TRBJ1-6 | TRBD1 | . | TRBV19 | TGTGCCCAGAGGGAATTTGGGACAGCGAATAATTCACCCCTCCACTTT | CAQREFGTANNSPLHF
TRBJ1-4 | . | . | TRBV5-4 | TGTGCCAGCAGCTCAGGACAGAGTAATGAAAAACTGTTTTTT | CASSSGQSNEKLFF
TRBJ1-5 | . | few | TRBV19 | TGTGCCAGTAGTATGACAGTATATAGCAATCAGCCCCAGCATTTT | CASSMTVYSNQPQHF
TRBJ1-4 | . | . | TRBV7-9 | TGTGCCAGCAGCTTAGCCCTAGGGGCAACTAATGAAAAACTGTTTTTT | CASSLALGATNEKLFF
TRBJ1-4 | TRBD1 | . | TRBV4-1 | TGCGCCAGCAGCCAAGGGAAGGTCTTACAGGGGGGGGATGAAAAACTGTTTTTT | CASSQGKVLQGGDEKLFF
TRBJ1-2 | . | . | TRBV19 | TGTGCCAGTAGTCTAAAAACAGGGAACTTCAATCTCGGGAACTATGGCTACACCTTC | CASSLKTGNFNLGNYGYTF
TRBJ1-6 | . | . | TRBV14 | TGTGCCAGCAGCCAAGATTTGCGTTCACGCTCACCCCTCCACTTT | CASSQDLRSRSPLHF
TRBJ2-7 | TRBD1 | . | TRBV3-1/TRBV3-2 | TGTGCCAGCAGCCAGACAGGGGCACTCTACGAGCAGTACTTC | CASSQTGALYEQYF